Presented here are 15 T cell receptor beta chains from one specimen sequenced in a study of T cell changes during pregnancy in multiple sclerosis. Here immunoSEQ multiplex PCR was the method, and the copy in TCRdb shows in-frame clones only, minus some. The sample records roughly 40,000 clones, about 91% being singletons. Source: CD4+ T cells from peripheral blood mononuclear cells, taken in the second trimester of pregnancy. The source is a female donor in good health, enrolled as a control in a pregnancy study.

The rearrangement joins TRBV27 to TRBJ2-2; no definite D call. The germline V and J ends were trimmed by 4 bases and 4 bases, with 16 bases remaining between them. From germline, CDR1 is MNHEY and CDR2 SMNVEV (reference sequence). This CDR3 has 16 residues. The CDR3 nucleotides read TGTGCCAGCAGTTGGGCCCTCACCCTGGGCACCGGGGAGCTGTTTTTT. This translates into CASSWALTLGTGELFF.

V usage is TRBV18 and J usage is TRBJ1-2; perhaps TRBD1 as D (6 bases). Germline V gene lookup returns CDR1 KGHSH and CDR2 LQKENI. The CDR3 covers 18 residues. V was shortened by 0 bases and J by 6 bases, with 23 bases between the two germline ends. The CDR3: CASSPPGRGQPLLDGYTF. CDR3 nucleotides: TGTGCCAGCTCACCACCCGGCAGGGGTCAACCCCTTCTAGATGGCTACACCTTC.

The rearrangement links TRBV5-1 to TRBJ2-1; tentative D call: TRBD2 (6 bases). V gave up 8 bases and J gave up 0 bases, with 15 bases separating them. CDR3 length: 15 amino acids. Germline V gene data show CDR1 as SGHRS and CDR2 as YFSETQ. CDR3 sequence reads: CASYPGLSSYNEQFF. CDR3 coding DNA: TGCGCCAGTTACCCGGGACTCAGCTCCTACAATGAGCAGTTCTTC.

This chain connects TRBV28 to TRBJ2-5, with D tentatively TRBD1 (5 bases). The CDR3 is 14 residues long. Trimming stripped 6 bases from V and 5 bases from J, with 16 bases between. From germline, CDR1 is MDHEN and CDR2 SYDVKM. CDR3 sequence reads: CASRALQARETQYF. The CDR3 nucleotides read TGTGCCAGCAGGGCCTTACAGGCCAGGGAGACCCAGTACTTC. Drawing the rest from reference TRBV28 and TRBJ2-5, the complete variable domain is DVKVTQSSRYLVKRTGEKVFLECVQDMDHENMFWYRQDPGLGLRLIYFSYDVKMKEKGDIPEGYSVSREKKERFSLILESASTNQTSMYLCASRALQARETQYFGPGTRLLVL.

The chain couples TRBV25-1 to TRBJ1-2, with a possible D match to TRBD1 (6 bases). Germline values: CDR1 MGHDK, CDR2 SYGVNS. This CDR3 region has 12 residues. Trimming took 8 bases from V and 8 from J, leaving 15 bases between them. The CDR3 loop is CASRGQPGGYTF. CDR3 bases: TGTGCCAGCCGAGGACAGCCGGGAGGCTACACCTTC.

J is TRBJ1-5 and V is TRBV2, with TRBD1 matching over 8 bases. With V trimmed by 8 bases and J by 6 bases, 9 bases remained unmatched. Looked up from germline, CDR1 is SNHLY and CDR2 is FYNNEI. The CDR3 is made up of 14 amino acids. The CDR3 protein is CASGSTGGFQPQHF. CDR3 bases: TGTGCCAGCGGGTCCACAGGGGGATTTCAGCCCCAGCATTTT.

V usage is TRBV4-3 and J usage is TRBJ2-7; tentative D call: TRBD2 (5 bases). Looked up from germline, CDR1 is LGHNA and CDR2 is YSLEER. V lost 0 bases and J lost 2, with 14 bases in between. This CDR3 contains 16 residues. This CDR3 reads CASSQDRLSGTYEQYF. The DNA for the CDR3 is TGCGCCAGCAGCCAAGATCGTCTGAGCGGTACCTACGAGCAGTACTTC.

The chain combines TRBV6-5 with TRBJ1-1; the D gene is possibly TRBD1 (6 bases). The CDR3 is 16 amino acids. V was trimmed by 0 bases and J by 3 bases, leaving 14 bases between them. Germline V gives CDR1 MNHEY, CDR2 SVGAGI. The CDR3 DNA reads as TGTGCCAGCAGTTACTCGTTACCCTGGACAGACACTGAAGCTTTCTTT. Encoded protein: CASSYSLPWTDTEAFF.

This chain connects TRBV27 to TRBJ2-7, with 9 bases aligning to TRBD1. Per germline, CDR1 MNHEY and CDR2 SMNVEV (reference sequence). The CDR3 loop spans 13 amino acids. V shed 5 bases and J 6 bases; nucleotides not matched to a gene: 5. The chain's CDR3 is CASSPQGAGEQYF. The CDR3 DNA reads as TGTGCCAGCAGTCCACAGGGGGCGGGCGAGCAGTACTTC.

The V gene is TRBV5-1, the J gene TRBJ2-6, with D possibly matching TRBD2 (6 bases). The CDR3 has 17 residues. V shed 0 bases and J shed 4 bases, with 14 bases lying between them. From germline, CDR1 is SGHRS and CDR2 YFSETQ. For the CDR3, the DNA is TGCGCCAGCAGCTTGGAAGCCGGGGGTGCCGGGGCCAACGTCCTGACTTTC. Translated: CASSLEAGGAGANVLTF.

This sequence joins TRBV10-3 and TRBJ2-3; unclear D gene. Germline V gene sequence: CDR1 ENHRY, CDR2 SYGVKD. The CDR3 loop spans 15 amino acids. V lost 6 bases and J 2 bases, leaving 15 bases between the germline ends. CDR3 sequence (DNA): TGTGCCATCAGCCCCCTCCGCGGCTTCACAGATACGCAGTATTTT. Its protein product is CAISPLRGFTDTQYF.

This clone was recorded a few times. The chain couples TRBV29-1 to TRBJ2-1, with 11 positions matching TRBD2. The CDR3 runs 16 residues. The germline V gene encodes CDR1 SQVTM and CDR2 ANQGSEA. V trimming: 2 bases; J trimming: 3 bases; junction bases outside the gene matches: 6. CDR3 region: CSVEKRLAGLYNEQFF. The CDR3 bases are TGCAGCGTTGAAAAACGACTAGCGGGACTCTACAATGAGCAGTTCTTC.

The chain uses TRBV11-1 and TRBJ2-5; 11 positions agree with TRBD2. V gave up 4 bases and J gave up 5 bases; unmatched junction bases: 0. Germline-derived CDR1 and CDR2 are SGHAT and FQDESV (reference sequence). The CDR3 runs to 13 residues. In DNA form, the CDR3 reads TGTGCCAGCAGCTCTAGCGGGAGGGAGACCCAGTACTTC. Translating gives CASSSSGRETQYF.

The V gene is TRBV5-5, the J gene TRBJ1-3; no firm D call. The V gene's germline CDR1 is SGHKS and CDR2 YYEKEE (reference sequence). The germline V and J ends were trimmed by 4 bases and 8 bases, with 10 bases remaining between them. The CDR3 sequence is 12 residues long. The CDR3 spells CASSLGVDTIYF. Here the CDR3 DNA reads TGTGCCAGCAGCCTGGGAGTAGACACCATATATTTT.

This clone was observed a single time. The chain has TRBV27 and TRBJ2-2, with D hard to call. The germline V gene encodes CDR1 MNHEY and CDR2 SMNVEV (reference sequence). CDR3 length: 13 residues. V dropped 8 bases and J dropped 0 bases, with 7 bases sitting between them. This CDR3 is CASSSANTGELFF. CDR3 nucleotide sequence: TGTGCCAGCTCCTCCGCGAACACCGGGGAGCTGTTTTTT.